This T cell receptor beta chain was found in a study of shared clonotypes between healthy human individuals. Terminally differentiated effector memory CD45RA+ cells were excluded by CCR7 positive selection of CD45RO-negative cells. Every donor was a Caucasian adult from Nashville, Tennessee. Method: immunoSEQ multiplex PCR; TCRdb's copy keeps in-frame clones and lacks some. The table has under 1 million clones, about 92% seen once; the top ten hold around 24%. Germline V CDR1 and CDR2: MNHEY, SMNVEV (reference sequence). V lost 6 bases, J lost 6 bases, and 15 bases lay in between. The length of the CDR3 is 14 residues.

The chain has TRBV27 and TRBJ2-1; D is unclear. What was sequenced was naive CD8+ T cells sorted from blood. The source of this sequence is a man aged 25-40 years in good health. The CDR3, as DNA: TGTGCCAGCAGCCCTAACTTCTGGGGCAATGAGCAGTTCTTC. Its protein is CASSPNFWGNEQFF.